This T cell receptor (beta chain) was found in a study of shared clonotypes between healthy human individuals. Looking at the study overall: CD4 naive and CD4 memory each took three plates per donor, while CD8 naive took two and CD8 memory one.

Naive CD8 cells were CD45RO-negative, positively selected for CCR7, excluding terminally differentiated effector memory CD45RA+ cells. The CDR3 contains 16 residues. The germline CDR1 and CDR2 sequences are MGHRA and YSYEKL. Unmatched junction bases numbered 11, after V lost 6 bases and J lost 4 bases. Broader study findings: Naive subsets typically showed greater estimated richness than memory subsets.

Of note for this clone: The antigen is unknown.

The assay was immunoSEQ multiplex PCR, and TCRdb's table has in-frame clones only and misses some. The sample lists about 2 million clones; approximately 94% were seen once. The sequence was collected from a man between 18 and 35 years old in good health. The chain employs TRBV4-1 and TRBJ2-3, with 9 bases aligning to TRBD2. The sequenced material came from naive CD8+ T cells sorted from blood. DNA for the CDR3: TGCGCCAGCAGACCATCCGGTAGCGGGGGCCCAGATACGCAGTATTTT. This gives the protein CASRPSGSGGPDTQYF.